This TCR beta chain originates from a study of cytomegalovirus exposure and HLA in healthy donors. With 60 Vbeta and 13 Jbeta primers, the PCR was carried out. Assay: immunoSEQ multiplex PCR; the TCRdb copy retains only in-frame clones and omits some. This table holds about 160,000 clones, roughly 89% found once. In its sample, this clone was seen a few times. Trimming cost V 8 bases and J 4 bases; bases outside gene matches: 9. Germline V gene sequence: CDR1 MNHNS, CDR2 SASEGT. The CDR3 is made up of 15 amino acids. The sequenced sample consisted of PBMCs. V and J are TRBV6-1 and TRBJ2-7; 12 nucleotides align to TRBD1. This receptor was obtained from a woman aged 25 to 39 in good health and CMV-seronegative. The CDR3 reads CASQNLGQGAYEQYF. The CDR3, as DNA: TGTGCCAGCCAGAACCTGGGACAGGGGGCTTACGAGCAGTACTTC.